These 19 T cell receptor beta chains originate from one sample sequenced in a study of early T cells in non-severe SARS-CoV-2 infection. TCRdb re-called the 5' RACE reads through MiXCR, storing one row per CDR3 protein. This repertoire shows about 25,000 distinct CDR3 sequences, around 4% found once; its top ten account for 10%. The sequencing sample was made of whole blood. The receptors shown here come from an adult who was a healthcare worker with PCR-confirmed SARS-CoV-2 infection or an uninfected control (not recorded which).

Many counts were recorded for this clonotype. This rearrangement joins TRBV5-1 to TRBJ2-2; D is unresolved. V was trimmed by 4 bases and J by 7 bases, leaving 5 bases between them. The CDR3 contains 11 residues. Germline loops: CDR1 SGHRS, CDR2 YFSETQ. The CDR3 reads CASSDFGELFF. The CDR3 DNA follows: TGCGCCAGCAGCGACTTCGGGGAGCTGTTTTTT. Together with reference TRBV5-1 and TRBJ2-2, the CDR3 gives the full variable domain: KAGVTQTPRYLIKTRGQQVTLSCSPISGHRSVSWYQQTPGQGLQFLFEYFSETQRNKGNFPGRFSGRQFSNSRSEMNVSTLELGDSALYLCASSDFGELFFGEGSRLTVL.

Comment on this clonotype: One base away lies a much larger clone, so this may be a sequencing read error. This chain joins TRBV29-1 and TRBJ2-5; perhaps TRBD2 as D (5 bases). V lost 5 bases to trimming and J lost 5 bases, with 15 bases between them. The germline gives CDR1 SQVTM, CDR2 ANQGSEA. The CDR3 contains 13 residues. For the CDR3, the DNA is TGCAGCGTTCAGACCACTAGTTCGGAGACCCAGTACTTC. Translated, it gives CSVQTTSSETQYF.

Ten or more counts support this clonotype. DNA for the CDR3: TGCAGCGTCCTAAATGAAAAACTGTTTTTT. Its protein product is CSVLNEKLFF. The rearrangement uses TRBV29-1 and TRBJ1-4; no reliable D call. This CDR3 is built from 10 residues. V shed 6 bases and J shed 5 bases, with 4 bases lying between them. Germline V gene data show CDR1 as SQVTM and CDR2 as ANQGSEA. The full variable domain, with the rest looked up from reference TRBV29-1 and TRBJ1-4, is SAVISQKPSRDICQRGTSLTIQCQVDSQVTMMFWYRQQPGQSLTLIATANQGSEATYESGFVIDKFPISRPNLTFSTLTVSNMSPEDSSIYLCSVLNEKLFFGSGTQLSVL.

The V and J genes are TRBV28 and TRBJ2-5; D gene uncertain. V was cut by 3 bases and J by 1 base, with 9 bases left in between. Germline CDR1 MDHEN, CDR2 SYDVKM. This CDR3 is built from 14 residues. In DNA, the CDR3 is TGTGCCAGCAGTTTTTTGGGATTCCAAGAGACCCAGTACTTC. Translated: CASSFLGFQETQYF.

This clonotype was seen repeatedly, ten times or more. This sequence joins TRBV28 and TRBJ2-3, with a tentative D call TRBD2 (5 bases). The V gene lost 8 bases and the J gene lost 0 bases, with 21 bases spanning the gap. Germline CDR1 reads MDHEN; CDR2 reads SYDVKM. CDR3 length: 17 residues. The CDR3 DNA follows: TGTGCCAGCCCTCAACGGGATCTTAAGTGGAGCACAGATACGCAGTATTTT. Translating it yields CASPQRDLKWSTDTQYF.

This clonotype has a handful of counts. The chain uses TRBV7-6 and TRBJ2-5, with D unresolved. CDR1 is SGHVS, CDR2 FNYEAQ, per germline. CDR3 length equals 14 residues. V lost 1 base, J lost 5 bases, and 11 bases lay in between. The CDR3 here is CASSLGVDGETQYF. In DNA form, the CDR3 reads TGTGCCAGCAGCTTAGGGGTTGACGGGGAGACCCAGTACTTC.

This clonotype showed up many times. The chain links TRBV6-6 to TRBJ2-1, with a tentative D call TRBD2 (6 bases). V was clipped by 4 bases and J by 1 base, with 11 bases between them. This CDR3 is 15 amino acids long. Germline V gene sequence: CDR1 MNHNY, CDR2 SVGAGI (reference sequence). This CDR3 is CASSSGRRSYNEQFF. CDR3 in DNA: TGTGCCAGCAGTTCAGGGAGGAGGTCCTACAATGAGCAGTTCTTC.

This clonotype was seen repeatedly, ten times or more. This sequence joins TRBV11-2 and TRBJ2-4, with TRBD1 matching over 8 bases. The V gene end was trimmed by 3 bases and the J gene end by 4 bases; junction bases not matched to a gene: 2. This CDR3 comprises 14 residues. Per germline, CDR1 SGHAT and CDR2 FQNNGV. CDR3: CASSFTGGKNIQYF. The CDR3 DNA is TGTGCCAGCAGCTTCACAGGGGGGAAAAACATTCAGTACTTC.

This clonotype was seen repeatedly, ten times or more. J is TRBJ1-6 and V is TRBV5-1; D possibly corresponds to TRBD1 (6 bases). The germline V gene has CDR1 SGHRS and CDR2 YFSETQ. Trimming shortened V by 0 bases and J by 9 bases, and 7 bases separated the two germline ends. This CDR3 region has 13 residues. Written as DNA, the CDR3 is TGCGCCAGCAGCTTGGACAGGGTTTCACCCCTCCACTTT. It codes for CASSLDRVSPLHF. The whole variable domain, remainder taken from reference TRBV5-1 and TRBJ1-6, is KAGVTQTPRYLIKTRGQQVTLSCSPISGHRSVSWYQQTPGQGLQFLFEYFSETQRNKGNFPGRFSGRQFSNSRSEMNVSTLELGDSALYLCASSLDRVSPLHFGNGTRLTVT.

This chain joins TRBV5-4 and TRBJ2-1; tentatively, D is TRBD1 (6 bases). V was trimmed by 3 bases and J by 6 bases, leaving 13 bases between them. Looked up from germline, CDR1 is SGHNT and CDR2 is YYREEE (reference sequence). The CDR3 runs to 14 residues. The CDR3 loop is CASSSRTATNEQFF. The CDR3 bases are TGTGCCAGCAGCTCCCGGACAGCTACCAATGAGCAGTTCTTC.

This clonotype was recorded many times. CDR3 sequence: CASSLSADLTGEQYF. DNA of the CDR3: TGCGCCAGCAGCTTGTCCGCGGATCTAACTGGGGAGCAGTACTTC. The rearrangement links TRBV5-1 to TRBJ2-7; D unclear. CDR1 and CDR2 from the germline V gene are SGHRS and YFSETQ. V shed 1 base and J shed 7 bases, with 18 bases lying between them. CDR3 size: 15 residues.

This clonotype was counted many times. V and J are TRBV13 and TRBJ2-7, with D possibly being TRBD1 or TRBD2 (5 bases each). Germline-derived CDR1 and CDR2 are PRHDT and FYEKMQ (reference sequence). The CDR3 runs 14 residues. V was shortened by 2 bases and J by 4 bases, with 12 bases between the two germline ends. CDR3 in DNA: TGTGCCAGCAGCTTACGGGGCAGCCGATACGAGCAGTACTTC. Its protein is CASSLRGSRYEQYF.

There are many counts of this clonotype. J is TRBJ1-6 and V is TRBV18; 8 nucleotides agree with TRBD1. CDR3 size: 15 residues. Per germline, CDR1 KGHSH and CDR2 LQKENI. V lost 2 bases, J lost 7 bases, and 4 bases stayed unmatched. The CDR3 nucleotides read TGTGCCAGCTCACCAGCTACAGGGGGAAATTCACCCCTCCACTTT. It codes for CASSPATGGNSPLHF.

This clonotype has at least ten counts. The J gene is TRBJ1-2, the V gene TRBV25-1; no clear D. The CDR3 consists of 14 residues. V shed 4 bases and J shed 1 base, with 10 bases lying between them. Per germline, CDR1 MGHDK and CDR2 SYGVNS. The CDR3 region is CASSAGSFNYGYTF. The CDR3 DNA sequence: TGTGCCAGCAGTGCCGGCAGTTTTAACTATGGCTACACCTTC.

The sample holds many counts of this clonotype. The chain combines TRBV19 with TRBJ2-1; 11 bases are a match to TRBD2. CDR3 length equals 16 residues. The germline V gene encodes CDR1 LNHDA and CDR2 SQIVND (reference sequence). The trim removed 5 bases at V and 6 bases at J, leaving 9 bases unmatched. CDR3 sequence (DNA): TGTGCCAGTAGTTCCCGAGGACTAGCGGGTCTCAATGAGCAGTTCTTC. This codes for CASSSRGLAGLNEQFF.

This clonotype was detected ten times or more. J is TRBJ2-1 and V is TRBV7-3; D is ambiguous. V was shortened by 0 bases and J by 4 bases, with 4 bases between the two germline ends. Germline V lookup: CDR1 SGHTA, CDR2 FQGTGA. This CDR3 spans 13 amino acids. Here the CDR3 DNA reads TGTGCCAGCAGCTTAACCGGATACAATGAGCAGTTCTTC. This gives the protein CASSLTGYNEQFF.

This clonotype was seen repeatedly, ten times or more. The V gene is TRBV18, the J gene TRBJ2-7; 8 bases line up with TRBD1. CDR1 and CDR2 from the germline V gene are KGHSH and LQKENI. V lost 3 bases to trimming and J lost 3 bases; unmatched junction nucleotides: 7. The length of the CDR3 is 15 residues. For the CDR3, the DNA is TGTGCCAGCTCACCCTCCAGACAGGGGTACTACGAGCAGTACTTC. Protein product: CASSPSRQGYYEQYF.

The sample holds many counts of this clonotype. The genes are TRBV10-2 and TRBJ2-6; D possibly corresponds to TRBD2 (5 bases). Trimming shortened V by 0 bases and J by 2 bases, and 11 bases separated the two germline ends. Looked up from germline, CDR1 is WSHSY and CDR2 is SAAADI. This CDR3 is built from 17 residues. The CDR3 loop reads CASSESRGSTGANVLTF. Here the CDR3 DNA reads TGCGCCAGCAGTGAGTCCCGGGGAAGCACTGGGGCCAACGTCCTGACTTTC.

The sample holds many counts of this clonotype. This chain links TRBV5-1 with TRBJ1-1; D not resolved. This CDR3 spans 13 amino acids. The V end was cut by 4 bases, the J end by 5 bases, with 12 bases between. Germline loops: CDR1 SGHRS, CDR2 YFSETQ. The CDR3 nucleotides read TGCGCCAGCAGCCCGACCAGGAGGACTGAAGCTTTCTTT. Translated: CASSPTRRTEAFF.